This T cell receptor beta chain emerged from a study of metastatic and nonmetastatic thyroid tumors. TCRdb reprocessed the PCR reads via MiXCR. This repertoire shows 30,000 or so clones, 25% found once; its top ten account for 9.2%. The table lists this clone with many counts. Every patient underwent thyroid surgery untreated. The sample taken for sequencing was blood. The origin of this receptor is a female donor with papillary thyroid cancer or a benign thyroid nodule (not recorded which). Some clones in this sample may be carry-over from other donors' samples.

CDR3 amino acids: CASSPSAGNEQFF. CDR3 in DNA: TGTGCCAGCAGCCCCTCCGCGGGGAATGAGCAGTTCTTC. The rearrangement joins TRBV7-9 to TRBJ2-1, with TRBD2 as a possible D gene (6 bases). The CDR3 is made up of 13 amino acids. V lost 5 bases, J lost 7 bases, and 12 bases lay in between. Germline CDR1 SEHNR, CDR2 FQNEAQ (reference sequence).